This T cell receptor (beta chain) comes out of a study of control samples from healthy donors and cancer patients. Sequenced by immunoSEQ multiplex PCR; TCRdb stores in-frame clones only, minus some. The top ten clones hold 5% to 6% of a sample with 60,000 to 85,000 clones, around 94% of them seen once. The CDR3 totals 15 residues. The germline CDR1 and CDR2 sequences are MDHEN and SYDVKM. V was shortened by 3 bases and J by 6 bases, with 15 bases between the two germline ends. Sequenced sample: blood. V gene TRBV28 combines with J gene TRBJ1-5; the D gene is possibly TRBD1 (5 bases). The clonotype comes from a woman aged 55-70 years in good health. The CDR3 DNA is TGTGCCAGCAGTTTCTCGGGGGGAGGAGGTCAGCCCCAGCATTTT. Protein: CASSFSGGGGQPQHF. The whole variable domain, remainder taken from reference TRBV28 and TRBJ1-5, is DVKVTQSSRYLVKRTGEKVFLECVQDMDHENMFWYRQDPGLGLRLIYFSYDVKMKEKGDIPEGYSVSREKKERFSLILESASTNQTSMYLCASSFSGGGGQPQHFGDGTRLSIL.